Given below is one TCR beta chain in context. Its specificity is unknown. In the PCR, 60 Vbeta and 13 Jbeta primers were used. Some clones are missing from TCRdb's copy, which holds only in-frame ones; the method was immunoSEQ multiplex PCR. The data contain about 140,000 clones, around 80% of them singletons. These data belong to a study of cytomegalovirus exposure and HLA in healthy donors. Study-wide results and caveats: Researchers counted about 150 TCR beta chains as cytomegalovirus-associated. Within a later analysis, the majority of CMV-associated TCR beta chains appeared HLA-restricted.

The length of the CDR3 is 16 residues. V lost 5 bases, J lost 0 bases, and 15 bases lay in between. Germline V gene sequence: CDR1 MNHNY, CDR2 SVGAGI (reference sequence). This chain uses TRBV6-6 with TRBJ2-3; the D gene is possibly TRBD2 (7 bases). The TCR was taken from a man between 40 and 49 years old in good health and CMV-seronegative. The sequenced material came from PBMCs. The CDR3 spells CASSRQRGQSTDTQYF. The CDR3 coding sequence is TGTGCCAGCAGTAGACAGCGGGGACAAAGCACAGATACGCAGTATTTT.